The rows below give T cell receptor beta chains drawn from one sample of a study of blood T cell repertoires in COVID-19. TCRdb's table, derived via immunoSEQ multiplex PCR, lists solely in-frame clones and lacks some. This table holds hundreds of thousands of clones, 80% to 90% found once. Sequenced input: peripheral blood. These TCRs come from a woman aged 25-40 years with COVID-19, enrolled during active disease. Both conserved end residues are part of each CDR3. Fields, in order: V gene, J gene, clone size, D gene, CDR3 DNA, CDR3 protein. A D gene is named only where the DNA matches it firmly. Where a row states a size, it is once, few, many or the class of an expanded clone; other rows omit it.

TRBV24-1	TRBJ2-5	-	-	TGTGCCACCAGTGATTTGCCGGGGGGCGGGCAAGAGACCCAGTACTTC	CATSDLPGGGQETQYF
TRBV9	TRBJ2-3	-	TRBD1	TGTGCCAGCAGCCCCCAGGGGGCGAGCACAGATACGCAGTATTTT	CASSPQGASTDTQYF
TRBV5-1	TRBJ2-7	-	-	TGCGCCAGCAGCCCCCCCGGGACTTCGGTAATCGAGCAGTACTTC	CASSPPGTSVIEQYF
TRBV4-3	TRBJ2-3	-	-	TGCGCCAGCAGCCCTAAAGCCGGGGGGCATAGCACAGATACGCAGTATTTT	CASSPKAGGHSTDTQYF
TRBV4-1	TRBJ2-5	-	-	TGCGCCAGCAGCCAGGTCAGGATAGGAGAGACCCAGTACTTC	CASSQVRIGETQYF
TRBV10-2	TRBJ1-2	-	TRBD1	TGCGCCAGCAGTGACAGGGGGTTTAGCTATGGCTACACCTTC	CASSDRGFSYGYTF
TRBV18	TRBJ1-1	-	-	TGTGCCAGCTCACCCCTGCCCACCGGGGACACTGAAGCTTTCTTT	CASSPLPTGDTEAFF
TRBV24-1	TRBJ2-2	-	TRBD2	TGTGCCACCAGTGATTTACATACGAAGCCGGGACTAGCGGCGTCCCCGAACACCGGGGAGCTGTTTTTT	CATSDLHTKPGLAASPNTGELFF
TRBV4-1	TRBJ1-1	many	-	TGCGCCAGCAACCAATTAACAGGAAACACTGAAGCTTTCTTT	CASNQLTGNTEAFF
TRBV10-3	TRBJ2-4	-	-	TGTGCCATCGGGAACCAGGGCCAAAACATTCAGTACTTC	CAIGNQGQNIQYF
TRBV4-3	TRBJ2-1	-	-	TGCGCCAGCAGCCAAGATTATAGTCCAGGGCGAGAGCAGTTCTTC	CASSQDYSPGREQFF
TRBV10-2	TRBJ2-1	-	TRBD2	TGCGCCAGCAGGGGCCCCGGGGGGGAGCAGTTCTTC	CASRGPGGEQFF
TRBV7-6	TRBJ1-3	-	-	TGTGCCAGCAGCGAGAATGACAGGCCCAGCCCCGTCCCGCGAAACACCATATATTTT	CASSENDRPSPVPRNTIYF
TRBV6-5	TRBJ1-2	once	-	TGTGCCAGCAGTATTACATACAACTATGGCTACACCTTC	CASSITYNYGYTF
TRBV19	TRBJ2-1	-	-	TGTGCCAGTAGTATCAGTCGGGGTAGGAATGAGCAGTTCTTC	CASSISRGRNEQFF
TRBV7-2	TRBJ1-2	once	-	TGTGCCAGCAGCTTAGCTACAGGGAATCATGGCTACACCTTC	CASSLATGNHGYTF
TRBV6-1	TRBJ1-4	-	TRBD1	TGTGCCAGCAGTCGGGACAGGGATGAAAAACTGTTTTTT	CASSRDRDEKLFF
TRBV14	TRBJ2-4	-	-	TGTGCCAGCAGCCTAAGGCAGGGGCTGGGTGGGGCGAACATTCAGTACTTC	CASSLRQGLGGANIQYF
TRBV6-1	TRBJ2-7	-	TRBD1	TGTGCCAGCAGTGAACGGGACAGTATTACCTACGAGCAGTACTTC	CASSERDSITYEQYF
TRBV23-1	TRBJ2-6	once	-	TGCGCCAGCAGCGCAGGAGGATACTCTGGGGCCAACGTCCTGACTTTC	CASSAGGYSGANVLTF
TRBV7-9	TRBJ1-1	-	TRBD1	TGTGCCAGCAGCTCCTTACAGGGGGCGAACACTGAAGCTTTCTTT	CASSSLQGANTEAFF
TRBV6-6	TRBJ2-5	-	TRBD2	TGTGCCAGCAGTTACGGGGCGGGGGGTGGCGGAGAGACCCAGTACTTC	CASSYGAGGGGETQYF
TRBV15	TRBJ2-1	-	-	TGTGCCACCAGCAGAGGGGACACTTACTACAATGAGCAGTTCTTC	CATSRGDTYYNEQFF
TRBV12-3/TRBV12-4	TRBJ2-3	-	-	TGTGCCAGCAATTCCGGGAAGACAGATACGCAGTATTTT	CASNSGKTDTQYF
TRBV20-1	TRBJ2-3	once	TRBD2	TGCAGTGCTAGTTCACTAGCGGGGACCACAGATACGCAGTATTTT	CSASSLAGTTDTQYF
TRBV7-2	TRBJ2-7	-	-	TGTGCCAGCAGCCAAGCGGGCAGTAAAAGGGCCCTGGCCGAGCAGTACTTC	CASSQAGSKRALAEQYF
TRBV7-2	TRBJ2-1	-	-	TGTGCCAGCAGCCTCCTCGCGGCTACCGAGGGCAATGAGCAGTTCTTC	CASSLLAATEGNEQFF
TRBV4-2	TRBJ1-5	-	-	TGTGCCAGCAGCCAAGGGGCAAATAATCAGCCCCAGCATTTT	CASSQGANNQPQHF
TRBV15	TRBJ1-4	-	TRBD1	TGTGCCACCAGCAGAGGAGGGACAGGGGATGAAAAACTGTTTTTT	CATSRGGTGDEKLFF
TRBV27	TRBJ1-5	-	-	TGTGCCAGCAGTTCGTACACCAATCAGCCCCAGCATTTT	CASSSYTNQPQHF
TRBV28	TRBJ2-7	-	-	TGTGCCAGCAGAGGGACAATACCCTCAAACGAGCAGTACTTC	CASRGTIPSNEQYF
TRBV4-1	TRBJ2-1	-	-	TGCGCCAGCAGCCATCAACCCTTGCGGTCGGGACTCAACTCCTACAATGAGCAGTTCTTC	CASSHQPLRSGLNSYNEQFF
TRBV19	TRBJ2-1	-	-	TGTGCCAGTAGTGACCCAGGGTGGGTGTCCTACAATGAGCAGTTCTTC	CASSDPGWVSYNEQFF
TRBV28	TRBJ1-5	-	TRBD1	TGTGCCAGCAGTACGCCGGACAGGGTTTATAGCAATCAGCCCCAGCATTTT	CASSTPDRVYSNQPQHF
TRBV19	TRBJ1-5	-	-	TGTGCCAGTAGCCCGGGAGGCAGCAATCAGCCCCAGCATTTT	CASSPGGSNQPQHF
TRBV3-1/TRBV3-2	TRBJ1-2	-	-	TGTGCCAGCAGCCGGACAGTCTATGGCTACACCTTC	CASSRTVYGYTF
TRBV18	TRBJ1-4	-	-	TGTGCCAGCTCACCAATGATGGGAGGTGAAAAACTGTTTTTT	CASSPMMGGEKLFF
TRBV12-5	TRBJ2-1	-	TRBD1	TGTGCTAGTGGTTTGGTACACCGGACAGGGTCTTCCATGGGCTCCTACAATGAGCAGTTCTTC	CASGLVHRTGSSMGSYNEQFF
TRBV28	TRBJ2-3	-	TRBD1	TGTGCCAGCAGAAACTCTGGACAGGCCCCTAGCACAGATACGCAGTATTTT	CASRNSGQAPSTDTQYF
TRBV30	TRBJ1-2	-	-	TGTGCCTGGAGTGTGTCCAGCTATGGCTACACCTTC	CAWSVSSYGYTF
TRBV7-2	TRBJ2-5	-	TRBD1	TGTGCCAGCAGCTTTAGTTGGACAGGGGAGCAAGAGACCCAGTACTTC	CASSFSWTGEQETQYF